This T cell receptor beta chain was documented in a study of CD8+ T cells in alopecia areata. The overall study: For 6 to 18 months, tofacitinib was taken, and 6 months off drug followed.

The junction had 9 bases not matched to a gene; V was cut back by 7 bases and J by 3 bases. The CDR3 runs to 14 residues. In germline, CDR1 is SGHAT, CDR2 FQNNGV. Study conclusions and caveats: Scalp and blood samples kept many expanded lesional clones throughout tofacitinib.

Treatment of the sample: oral pan-JAK inhibitor, 5-10 mg twice daily. In each case, RNA was isolated and then reverse transcribed into cDNA as the sequencing template. The method was immunoSEQ multiplex PCR; TCRdb's version includes in-frame clones alone and lacks a portion of them. The sample shows 93,000 or so clones, approximately 84% of them seen only once. As to this clone: The target antigen is unknown.

This chain links TRBV11-2 with TRBJ2-7, with 7 positions matching TRBD2. This receptor was taken from a human donor with alopecia areata. Sequencing used CD8+ T cells sorted from blood, obtained around week 31, from a patient treated with tofacitinib. The DNA of the CDR3 is TGTGCCAGCACCTGGGGGGGTGATGGCTACGAGCAGTACTTC. This encodes CASTWGGDGYEQYF.